These 5 T cell receptor beta chains were all obtained from the same sample, sequenced in a study of CD8 T cell repertoires and HIV-1 epitope variants (dated by TCRdb to 2018 to 2021). What these receptors recognize is not known. The method behind the library was the immunoSEQ multiplex PCR assay. This is the immuneACCESS table as TCRdb keeps it, with only in-frame sequences that have V and J called. A part of the clones is gone; compared with another copy, unresolved V genes explain less than half, and the rest is unexplained. Recorded for this sample are thousands of clones; 66% of them occurred a single time. The ten largest clonotypes hold approximately 42% of the sample. The specimen was cultured CD8+ T cells derived from PBMCs. These receptors all stem from a male donor with HIV.

This chain uses TRBV28 with TRBJ2-1, with 11 positions matching TRBD2. V gave up 6 bases and J gave up 4 bases; unmatched junction bases: 23. The germline V gene encodes CDR1 MDHEN and CDR2 SYDVKM. The CDR3 spans 21 residues. The CDR3 sequence: CASSPGEVFDLAGGWYNEQFF. The CDR3 coding sequence is TGTGCCAGCAGCCCTGGGGAGGTTTTTGATTTAGCGGGGGGGTGGTACAATGAGCAGTTCTTC.

This rearrangement joins TRBV28 to TRBJ2-1, with D maybe TRBD2 (5 bases). V lost 5 bases and J 4 bases, leaving 27 bases between the germline ends. This CDR3 is 19 amino acids long. Germline V gene data show CDR1 as MDHEN and CDR2 as SYDVKM. Here the CDR3 reads CASSGQLDKAEELYNEQFF. The CDR3 coding sequence is TGTGCCAGCAGTGGGCAATTGGATAAAGCGGAGGAGCTGTACAATGAGCAGTTCTTC.

This sequence joins TRBV7-9 and TRBJ2-5, with a possible D match to TRBD1 (6 bases). The CDR3 runs 14 residues. Trimming shortened V by 1 base and J by 5 bases, and 11 bases separated the two germline ends. Germline-derived CDR1 and CDR2 are SEHNR and FQNEAQ (reference sequence). CDR3 sequence: CASSLVTGVETQYF. In DNA, the CDR3 is TGTGCCAGCAGCTTAGTGACAGGCGTGGAGACCCAGTACTTC.

This clone is medium-sized by share. This specimen includes other DNA sequences encoding the same CDR3. The J gene is TRBJ1-5, the V gene TRBV7-2, with D uncertain. The CDR3 consists of 13 residues. V lost 5 bases, J lost 4 bases, and 9 bases lay in between. Looked up from germline, CDR1 is SGHTA and CDR2 is FQGNSA. The CDR3 spells CASSLRPNQPQHF. CDR3 nucleotides: TGTGCCAGCAGCCTTCGACCTAATCAGCCCCAGCATTTT.

The chain employs TRBV5-4 and TRBJ2-6, with 8 nucleotides matching TRBD1. This CDR3 has 17 residues. The V segment lost 2 bases and the J segment 3 bases; nucleotides outside the gene matches: 7. Germline loops: CDR1 SGHNT, CDR2 YYREEE (reference sequence). The chain's CDR3 is CASSFIQGAGGANVLTF. Here the CDR3 DNA reads TGTGCCAGCAGCTTTATTCAGGGGGCTGGTGGGGCCAACGTCCTGACTTTC.